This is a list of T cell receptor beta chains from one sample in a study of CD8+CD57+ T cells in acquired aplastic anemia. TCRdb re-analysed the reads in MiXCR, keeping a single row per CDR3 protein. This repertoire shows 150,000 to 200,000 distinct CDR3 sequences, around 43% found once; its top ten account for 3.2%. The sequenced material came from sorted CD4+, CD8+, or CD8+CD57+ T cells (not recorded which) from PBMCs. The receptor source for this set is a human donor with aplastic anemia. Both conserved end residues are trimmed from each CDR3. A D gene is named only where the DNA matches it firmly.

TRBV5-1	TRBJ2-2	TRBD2	ASKKRENTGELF
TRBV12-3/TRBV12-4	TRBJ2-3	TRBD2	ASSWQRGSTDTQY
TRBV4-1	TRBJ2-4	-	ASSQDPPRAYGDIQY
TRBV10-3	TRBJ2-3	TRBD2	ATLGLAGVTADTQY
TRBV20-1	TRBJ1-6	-	SARVNQNSPLH
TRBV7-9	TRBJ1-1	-	ASSIDREAF
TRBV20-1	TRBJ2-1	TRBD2	SAVGTSGYNEQF
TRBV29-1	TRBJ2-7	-	SVEDQTGAYEQY
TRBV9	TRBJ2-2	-	ASSVEAGFNTGELF
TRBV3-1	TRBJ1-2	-	ASSQDPRRYGYT
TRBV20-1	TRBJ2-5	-	SARSHLGY
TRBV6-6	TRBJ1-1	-	ASSYSGGGAGEAF
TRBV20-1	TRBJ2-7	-	SSSGYEQY
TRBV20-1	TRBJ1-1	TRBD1	SALQGADTEAF
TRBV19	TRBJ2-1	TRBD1	ASSMARGLNEQF
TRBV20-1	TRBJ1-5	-	SATGLGNQPQH
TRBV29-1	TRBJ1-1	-	SVERQTMNTEAF
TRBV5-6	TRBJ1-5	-	ASSLGGYSNQPQH
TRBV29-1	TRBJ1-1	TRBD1	SASGQGAEAF
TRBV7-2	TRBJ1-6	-	ASSLIGPGSPLH
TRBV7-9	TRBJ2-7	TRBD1	ASSLDRGHYEQY
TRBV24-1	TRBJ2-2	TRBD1	ATSEDRGAGELF
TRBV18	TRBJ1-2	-	ASSPNIDVGQNNYGYT
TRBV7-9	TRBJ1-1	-	ASSPSRLALAEAF
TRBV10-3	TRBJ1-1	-	ASSSTSLPNTEAF
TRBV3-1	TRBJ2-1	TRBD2	ASSQFGGGDKF
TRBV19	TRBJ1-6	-	ASSRPP
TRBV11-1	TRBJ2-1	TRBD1	ASSWDRVQYEQF
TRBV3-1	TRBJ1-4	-	ASSPMGSSEKLF
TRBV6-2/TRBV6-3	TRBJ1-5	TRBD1	ASSYTQGQGMNQPQH
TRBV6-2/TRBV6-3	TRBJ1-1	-	ASSTPHMNTEAF
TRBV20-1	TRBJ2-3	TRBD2	SARGLAGLTGPDTQY
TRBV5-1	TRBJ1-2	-	ASSLGWTTNYGYT
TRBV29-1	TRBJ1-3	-	SGSRGNTIY
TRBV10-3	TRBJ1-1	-	AISGKAHTEAF
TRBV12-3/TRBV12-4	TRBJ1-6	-	ASSLSRVKAYNSPLH
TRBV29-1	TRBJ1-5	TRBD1	SVDSQGAGAQH
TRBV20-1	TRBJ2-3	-	SARGAVSSTDTQY
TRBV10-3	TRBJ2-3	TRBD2	AIGTSGTTDTQY
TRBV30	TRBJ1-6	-	AWSVRIDTRAAGYSPLH
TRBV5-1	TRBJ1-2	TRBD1	ASSTDGQGGGYT
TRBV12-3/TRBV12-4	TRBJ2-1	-	ASSKGGFEQF
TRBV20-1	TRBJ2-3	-	SARASPDTQY
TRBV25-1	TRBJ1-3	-	ASSEYREYPGNTIY
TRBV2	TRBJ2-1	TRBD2	ASSEGTSGRKQF
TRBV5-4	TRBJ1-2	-	ASSLVTRTDGYT
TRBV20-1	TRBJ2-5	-	SADSTAQETQY
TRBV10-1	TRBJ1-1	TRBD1	ASSGTGKGRVPNTEAF
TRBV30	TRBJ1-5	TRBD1	AWSQGWNQPQH
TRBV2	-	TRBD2	ASSEKDPLLAGGETQY
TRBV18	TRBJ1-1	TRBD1	ASSGQAPGTEAF
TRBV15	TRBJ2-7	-	ATSRDFSEFEQY
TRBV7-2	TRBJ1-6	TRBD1	ASSLTGQVDNSPLH
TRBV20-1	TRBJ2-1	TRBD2	SASGGAYNEQF
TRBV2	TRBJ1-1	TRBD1	ASSENRGANTEAF
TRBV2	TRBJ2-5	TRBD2	ASRSPSGGGALETQY
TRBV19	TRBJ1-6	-	ASSTPGVGPSPLH